This T cell receptor beta chain was obtained from a study of cytomegalovirus exposure and HLA in healthy donors (dated by TCRdb to between 2016 and 2019). General notes on the study: In an earlier analysis of some 610 of the donors, 276 Gb of sequence data and 90 million to 120 million unique TCR beta sequences from 150 million to 200 million T cells were reported. Approximately 310 gigabases of sequencing data and approximately 84 million unique TCR sequences were included in an early release covering over 600 HLA-typed donors. The genetic ancestry cluster associated with self-reported Caucasian donors included roughly four fifths of the roughly 380 genotyped donors. The study was designed to test whether signatures of past pathogen exposure could be identified by cataloging public T cell receptors. Using immunosequencing, the study profiled T cell repertoires from about 620 subjects and related those repertoires to cytomegalovirus serostatus. A separate validation cohort of about 110 different subjects was used in addition to the approximately 670-subject first cohort. The study combined high-throughput TCR immunosequencing, statistical association of individual TCRs with disease status, and machine learning to predict cytomegalovirus infection status. To study patterns of TCR occurrence, a later analysis re-analyzed previously published TCR beta repertoires from around 660 donors and added high-resolution HLA genotyping. In the later analysis, no new phenotypic data were used to find candidate immune exposures; instead, reliance was placed on TCR beta sequences and their occurrence across donors. In an earlier analysis of 500 to 650 of the donors, high-throughput TCR beta sequencing was used to judge whether each TCR beta V gene segment behaved as functional or pseudogenic. Donor age, sex, ethnicity and CMV serostatus were compiled together with the repertoire data. Genome-wide SNP genotypes for about 65% of the roughly 700 donors were used in a later genetic analysis, which treated that subset as a discovery cohort. All discovery cohort repertoires had been generated using a single sequencing platform. Class I and class II HLA loci were covered by the typing at four-digit resolution. Typing coverage differed by locus: A, B, C, DRB1 and DQB1 were typed in roughly 620-630 donors, DQA1 in 500 to 550, DPA1 in 606, and DPB1 in roughly 450. Several DR-DQ haplotypes were handled as single units for association and clustering, since linkage in the cohort was strong. On average, around 240,000 unique TCR beta nucleotide sequences were sequenced per donor among about 400 genotyped donors of the cohort, with roughly 18% of those sequences being non-productive.

This clone was found a few times. The antigen it recognizes is unknown. Base-call qualities are not available, and no considerably larger clone is one nucleotide away. CDR3 length: 14 amino acids, cysteine to phenylalanine. The retained sequence is limited to the CDR3, 42 bases, with the frame set at the first base. In the germline V gene (reference sequence), CDR1 corresponds to SGHKS and CDR2 to YYEKEE. V trim: 3 bases; J trim: 6 bases; unmatched bases: 6. Points the paper makes about the study in general: Most CMV-associated TCR beta chains appeared to be HLA-restricted in a later analysis, and the HLA associations seemed to be driven largely by CMV exposure. In an earlier analysis of roughly 500 of the donors, most TCR beta V segments appeared in productive rearrangements about 87% or about 30% of the time, broadly matching IMGT annotations. Across donors, most TCR sequences were observed very rarely, whereas some public TCRs were present in many individuals. A further reported finding was that TCR beta sequences accurately predicted the HLA-A and HLA-B alleles for most subjects in the first cohort. Correlated functional status among segregating V segments might be attributable to linkage disequilibrium, but an unknown experimental factor could not be ruled out. Because the 87-base-pair reads could not distinguish some IMGT-functional V segments, including TRBV6-2 and TRBV6-3, those segments were excluded. When HLA alleles, especially DR and DQ, strongly co-occurred, TCR associations were difficult to assign to individual alleles. According to the authors, the approach could potentially be generalized to other disease states and immunological phenotypes. This cohort had only TCR beta chains sequenced, and the lack of alpha or paired-chain data limited which features could be detected. In a later genetic analysis, fewer N-insertions in productive TCRs were reported among donors in an Asian-associated ancestry cluster than the roughly 700-donor mean. In a later analysis, HLA-associated TCR beta chains were found to be more clonally expanded and to have lower generation probabilities than equally common non-associated chains. A few of the identified cytomegalovirus-associated TCR beta chains were confirmed in vitro to be specific for cytomegalovirus antigens. According to a later analysis, parvovirus B19, influenza, CMV and Epstein-Barr virus appeared linked to several top co-occurrence clusters. A later analysis associated 15,000 to 20,000 TCR beta sequences with specific HLA alleles at a false discovery rate of 0.05. The sequencing pipeline was judged likely to have produced a cluster of highly shared sequence variants as a technical artifact. Because HLA typing was missing for some donors at each locus, association tests included only the typed subset. Roughly uniform sequencing depth across donors was assumed in presence/absence analyses, although this assumption may not hold. In both the original and validation cohorts, the classifier was reported to diagnose cytomegalovirus status with high specificity and sensitivity. An association between a missense DCLRE1C variant and V-gene and J-gene trimming of TCR beta chains was found in a later genetic analysis and replicated in an independent cohort. Because counts were too low, under 20 rarely observed V segments, including chromosome 9 orphons, were left out of the earlier analysis of 587 of the donors. The study listed 150 to 200 TCR beta chains as associated with cytomegalovirus. A later analysis found that TCR association rates varied across HLA loci, with DRB1 alleles showing the most associated TCRs and HLA-C alleles the fewest. The only immune exposure information available for the cohort was CMV serostatus.

Library preparation was by the immunoSEQ multiplex PCR assay. For the multiplex PCR, a mixture combining 60 forward primers for TCR Vbeta segments and 13 reverse primers for TCR Jbeta segments was used. The CDR3 region of rearranged TCR beta genes was amplified from genomic DNA with a multiplex PCR assay. The amplified TCR beta libraries were sequenced on the Illumina HiSeq System as 87-base-pair reads. The authors' pipeline ran thus. A later analysis counted about 80 million unique TCR beta chains across the 500 to 850 repertoires, and some 11 million of these chains were shared by at least two donors. Raw reads were error-corrected and collapsed into unique sequences by a nearest-neighbor algorithm in which closely related sequences were merged to remove PCR and sequencing errors. To assign V, D and J gene segments, CDR3 sequences were aligned to IMGT reference sequences. Each retained sequence needed at least a six-nucleotide match to both a V gene segment and a J gene segment. A rearrangement counted as productive if the CDR3 had no stop codons and remained in frame with V and J, and every other rearrangement counted as non-productive. CDR3 was defined by IMGT convention, running from the second conserved V-encoded cysteine to the conserved J-encoded phenylalanine. In an earlier analysis of 500 to 650 of the donors, sequences lacking an unambiguous match to a single V gene segment were excluded. An earlier analysis of fewer than 750 of the donors classified V segments as functional when productive rearrangements were above 56.7% and as segregating when the standard deviation between donors was above 5%. A statistical classification framework was developed to diagnose cytomegalovirus status using the catalog of TCR beta chain sequences. In a later analysis, TCR nucleotide sequences were compared against IMGT/GENE-DB human TR gene sequences so that V and J genes could be assigned. In a later analysis, CDR3 sequences and most-parsimonious VDJ recombination scenarios were assigned using the TCRdist pipeline. In a later analysis, each TCR beta chain was defined by its CDR3 amino acid sequence together with its V-gene family, and reads without a unique V-gene family were excluded. To address suspected cross-contamination and a sequencing artifact, a later analysis removed 592 highly shared, low-generation-probability nucleotide sequences. In a later analysis, a clonal expansion index for each public chain was calculated from normalized within-repertoire ranks of inferred template counts. A later analysis computed generation probabilities with a VDJ recombination model fitted to out-of-frame rearrangements, and checked the results against IGoR. In a later analysis, hypergeometric tests were used to score TCR-TCR, TCR-HLA and TCR-CMV co-occurrence, with a repertoire-size bias correction applied to TCR pairs. To estimate false discovery rates, a later analysis permuted the HLA or CMV assignments 20 times. In a later analysis, co-occurring TCRs were grouped using DBSCAN, and TCRdist sequence similarity was added for clustering within HLA-allele-positive subsets. Repertoires with fewer than 30,000 or more than 120,000 public chains, plus five repertoires with anomalous nucleotide sharing, were excluded from co-occurrence clustering. TCRdb re-hosts the immuneACCESS table, in-frame sequences only. Its copies lack some clones; in the studies checked, an unresolved V gene accounts for under half of them, and the cause for the rest is not known. That table furnishes V, J and clone size, whereas the DNA furnished D and trimming. A total of 100,000 or so clones appear in this sample, around 80% of them only once. The biggest ten clones account for less than 6% of the sample.

The cohort was made up of approximately 700 healthy bone marrow donors. At the time of sampling, all cohort members were nominally healthy, though unrecorded immune exposures were likely present. The donor was CMV seropositive and was included in the group of around 300 seropositive cohort members. A peripheral blood sample was provided by each donor, and peripheral blood mononuclear cells were used for TCR beta sequencing. The Qiagen DNeasy Blood Extraction Kit was used to extract genomic DNA from the blood cell samples. The rearranged chain carries TRBV5-5 and TRBJ1-2; 9 bases in the middle match TRBD1. Sequenced: PBMCs. The TCR was taken from a man aged 25-40 years in good health and CMV-seropositive. The CDR3 protein is CASSYGTGPHGYTF. The bases are TGTGCCAGCAGCTACGGGACAGGGCCCCATGGCTACACCTTC.